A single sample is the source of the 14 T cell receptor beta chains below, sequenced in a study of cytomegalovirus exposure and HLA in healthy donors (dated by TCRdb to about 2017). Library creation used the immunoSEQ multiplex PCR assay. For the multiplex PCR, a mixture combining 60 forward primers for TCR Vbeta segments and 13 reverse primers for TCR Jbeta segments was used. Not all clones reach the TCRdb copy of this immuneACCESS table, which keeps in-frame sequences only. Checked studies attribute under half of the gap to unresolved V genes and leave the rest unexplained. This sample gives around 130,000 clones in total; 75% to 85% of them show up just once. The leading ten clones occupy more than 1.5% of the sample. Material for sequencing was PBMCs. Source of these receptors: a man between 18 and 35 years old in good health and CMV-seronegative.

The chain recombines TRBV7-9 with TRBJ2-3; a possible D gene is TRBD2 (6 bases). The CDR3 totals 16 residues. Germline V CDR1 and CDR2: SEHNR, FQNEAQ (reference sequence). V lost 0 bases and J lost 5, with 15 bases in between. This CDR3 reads CASSLAGGPVGDTQYF. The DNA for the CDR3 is TGTGCCAGCAGCTTAGCGGGAGGCCCTGTCGGAGATACGCAGTATTTT.

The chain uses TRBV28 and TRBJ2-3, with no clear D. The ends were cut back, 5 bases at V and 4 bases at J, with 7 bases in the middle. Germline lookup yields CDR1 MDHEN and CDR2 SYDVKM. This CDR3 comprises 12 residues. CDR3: CASSLRADTQYF. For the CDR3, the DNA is TGTGCCAGCAGTCTGCGTGCAGATACGCAGTATTTT.

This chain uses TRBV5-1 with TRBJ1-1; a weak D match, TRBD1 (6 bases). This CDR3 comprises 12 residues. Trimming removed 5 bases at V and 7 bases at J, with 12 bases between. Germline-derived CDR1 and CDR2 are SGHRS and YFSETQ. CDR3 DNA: TGCGCCAGCAGTTCCGGACAGCTTGAAGCTTTCTTT. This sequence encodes CASSSGQLEAFF.

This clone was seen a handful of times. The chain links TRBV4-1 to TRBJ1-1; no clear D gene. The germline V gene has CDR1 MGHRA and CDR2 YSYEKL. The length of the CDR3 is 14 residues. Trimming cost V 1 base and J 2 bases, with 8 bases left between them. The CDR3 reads CASSQARGNTEAFF. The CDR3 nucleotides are TGCGCCAGCAGCCAAGCTCGGGGTAACACTGAAGCTTTCTTT.

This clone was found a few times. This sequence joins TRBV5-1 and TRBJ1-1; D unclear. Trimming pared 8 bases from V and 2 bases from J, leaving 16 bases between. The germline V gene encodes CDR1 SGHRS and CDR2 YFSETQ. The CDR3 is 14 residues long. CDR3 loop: CASAAPEDNTEAFF. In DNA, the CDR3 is TGCGCCAGTGCAGCCCCAGAGGATAACACTGAAGCTTTCTTT.

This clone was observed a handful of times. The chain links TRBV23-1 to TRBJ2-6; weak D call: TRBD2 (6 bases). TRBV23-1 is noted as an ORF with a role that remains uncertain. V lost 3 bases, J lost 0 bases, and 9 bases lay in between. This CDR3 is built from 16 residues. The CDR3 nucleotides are TGCGCCAGCAGTCAGCGGGACTTCTCTGGGGCCAACGTCCTGACTTTC. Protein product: CASSQRDFSGANVLTF.

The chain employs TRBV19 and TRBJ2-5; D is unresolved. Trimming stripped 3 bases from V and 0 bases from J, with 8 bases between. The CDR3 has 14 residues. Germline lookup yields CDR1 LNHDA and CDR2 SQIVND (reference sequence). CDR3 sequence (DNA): TGTGCCAGTAGTATTACACCGAACCAAGAGACCCAGTACTTC. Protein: CASSITPNQETQYF.

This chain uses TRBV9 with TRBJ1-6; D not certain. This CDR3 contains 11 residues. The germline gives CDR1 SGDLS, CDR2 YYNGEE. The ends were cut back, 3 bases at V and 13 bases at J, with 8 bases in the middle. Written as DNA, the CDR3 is TGTGCCAGCAGCGGCCGGGGTCCCCTCCACTTT. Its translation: CASSGRGPLHF.

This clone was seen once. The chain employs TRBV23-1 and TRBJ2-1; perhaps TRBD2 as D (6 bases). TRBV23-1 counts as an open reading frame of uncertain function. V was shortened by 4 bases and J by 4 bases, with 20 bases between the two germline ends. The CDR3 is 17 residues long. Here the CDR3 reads CASSRAPQAEGYNEQFF. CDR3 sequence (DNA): TGCGCCAGCAGTCGGGCACCTCAAGCGGAGGGGTACAATGAGCAGTTCTTC.

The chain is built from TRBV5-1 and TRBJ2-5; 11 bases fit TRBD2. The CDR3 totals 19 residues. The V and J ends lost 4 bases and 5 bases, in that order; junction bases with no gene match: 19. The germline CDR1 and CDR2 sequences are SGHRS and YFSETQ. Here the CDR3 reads CASSTRDSIAGGPVETQYF. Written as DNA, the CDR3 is TGCGCCAGCAGCACTAGGGACAGTATAGCGGGAGGGCCAGTGGAGACCCAGTACTTC.

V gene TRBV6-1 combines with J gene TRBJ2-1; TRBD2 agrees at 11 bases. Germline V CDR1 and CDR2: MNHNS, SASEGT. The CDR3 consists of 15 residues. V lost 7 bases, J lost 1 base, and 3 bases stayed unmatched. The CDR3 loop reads CASTRTSGSYNEQFF. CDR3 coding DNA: TGTGCCAGCACCAGGACTAGCGGGTCCTACAATGAGCAGTTCTTC.

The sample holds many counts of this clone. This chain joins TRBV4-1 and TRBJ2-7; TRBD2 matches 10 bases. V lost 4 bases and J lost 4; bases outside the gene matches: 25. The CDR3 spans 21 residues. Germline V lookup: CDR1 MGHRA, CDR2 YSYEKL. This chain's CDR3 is CASSRGPATPLSSGSLYEQYF. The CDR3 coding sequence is TGCGCCAGCAGCCGGGGGCCAGCCACACCACTTTCTAGCGGGAGTCTTTACGAGCAGTACTTC.

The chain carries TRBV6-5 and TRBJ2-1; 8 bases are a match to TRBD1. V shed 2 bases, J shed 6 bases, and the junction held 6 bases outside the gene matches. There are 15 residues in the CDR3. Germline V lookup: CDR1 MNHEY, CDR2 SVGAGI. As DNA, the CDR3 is TGTGCCAGCAGTTACGACAGGGGCGCATCCAATGAGCAGTTCTTC. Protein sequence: CASSYDRGASNEQFF.

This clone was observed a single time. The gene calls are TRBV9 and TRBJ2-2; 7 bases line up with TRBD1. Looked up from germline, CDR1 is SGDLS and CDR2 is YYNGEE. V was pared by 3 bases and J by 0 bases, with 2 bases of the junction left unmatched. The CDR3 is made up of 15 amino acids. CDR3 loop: CASSAGTANTGELFF. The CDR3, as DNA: TGTGCCAGCAGCGCGGGGACAGCGAACACCGGGGAGCTGTTTTTT.